The 8 T cell receptor beta chains below were found in one sample sequenced in a study of shared clonotypes between healthy human individuals. Method: immunoSEQ multiplex PCR; TCRdb's copy keeps in-frame clones and lacks some. The data hold roughly 2,500,000 clones, with 80% to 95% observed a single time. The source material was naive CD4+ T cells from PBMCs. Documented subset: CD45RA+ positively selected. These receptors were obtained from a man aged 18 to 30 in good health. Some clones in this sample may be carry-over from other donors' samples.

The chain couples TRBV28 to TRBJ1-6; D not resolved. The germline V gene encodes CDR1 MDHEN and CDR2 SYDVKM. Trimming left V 2 bases short and J 8 bases short, with 16 bases between. CDR3 length: 16 residues. CDR3 in amino acids: CASSLGRTPRDSPLHF. The CDR3, as DNA: TGTGCCAGCAGTTTAGGACGGACGCCTAGAGATTCACCCCTCCACTTT.

This chain connects TRBV6-5 to TRBJ2-7; D is possibly TRBD1 or TRBD2 (6 bases each). CDR1 MNHEY and CDR2 SVGAGI come from the germline V gene. Trimming cost V 6 bases and J 3 bases, with 18 bases left between them. The CDR3 is 15 amino acids. The CDR3 reads CASRYSLQGLYEQYF. CDR3 bases: TGTGCCAGCAGATATTCCCTACAGGGACTCTACGAGCAGTACTTC.

The V call is TRBV19, the J call TRBJ1-2; a weak D match, TRBD1 (6 bases). The germline V gene has CDR1 LNHDA and CDR2 SQIVND (reference sequence). The CDR3 consists of 15 residues. Trimming left V 6 bases short and J 4 bases short, with 18 bases between. The CDR3 DNA sequence: TGTGCCAGTAGCCGAGCTCCCGGGACAACCTATGGCTACACCTTC. It yields the protein CASSRAPGTTYGYTF. Using reference TRBV19 and TRBJ1-2 for the parts outside the CDR3, the full variable domain is DGGITQSPKYLFRKEGQNVTLSCEQNLNHDAMYWYRQDPGQGLRLIYYSQIVNDFQKGDIAEGYSVSREKKESFPLTVTSAQKNPTAFYLCASSRAPGTTYGYTFGSGTRLTVV.

In regard to this clone: The same CDR3 also results from other DNA sequences found in this sample. The gene calls are TRBV20-1 and TRBJ2-1; D ambiguous. Looked up from germline, CDR1 is DFQATT and CDR2 is SNEGSKA (reference sequence). Trimming stripped 3 bases from V and 4 bases from J, with 4 bases between. This CDR3 has 11 amino acids. CDR3 DNA sequence: TGCAGTGCTAGTTCTTACAATGAGCAGTTCTTC. It codes for CSASSYNEQFF.

The V gene is TRBV7-3, the J gene TRBJ2-7, with D hard to call. The V end was cut by 0 bases, the J end by 6 bases, with 12 bases between. The CDR3 covers 14 residues. Germline V gene lookup returns CDR1 SGHTA and CDR2 FQGTGA. CDR3 coding DNA: TGTGCCAGCAGCTTAACCCTCCCGTCGATCGAGCAGTACTTC. The encoded protein is CASSLTLPSIEQYF. The variable domain in full, completed from reference TRBV7-3 and TRBJ2-7, reads GAGVSQTPSNKVTEKGKYVELRCDPISGHTALYWYRQSLGQGPEFLIYFQGTGAADDSGLPNDRFFAVRPEGSVSTLKIQRTERGDSAVYLCASSLTLPSIEQYFGPGTRLTVT.

This chain connects TRBV6-1 to TRBJ2-7, with 8 bases lining up with TRBD1. Germline assignment: CDR1 MNHNS and CDR2 SASEGT. Germline trimming cut 1 base from V and 2 bases from J; bases unmatched to any gene: 7. CDR3 length: 16 residues. CDR3 residues: CASSEGYWTGTYEQYF. The CDR3 DNA follows: TGTGCCAGCAGTGAAGGTTATTGGACAGGGACCTACGAGCAGTACTTC.

V is TRBV6-5 and J is TRBJ2-2; D gene uncertain. This CDR3 contains 14 residues. V was clipped by 5 bases and J by 2 bases, with 9 bases between them. Looked up from germline, CDR1 is MNHEY and CDR2 is SVGAGI. CDR3 in amino acids: CASSPGYNTGELFF. The DNA of the CDR3 is TGTGCCAGCAGTCCAGGCTATAACACCGGGGAGCTGTTTTTT.

As to this clone: Other DNA variants within this sample encode the same CDR3. The gene calls are TRBV7-3 and TRBJ1-5; 9 bases agree with TRBD1. V trimming: 5 bases; J trimming: 6 bases; junction bases outside the gene matches: 5. The CDR3 is 14 residues long. Germline CDR1 reads SGHTA; CDR2 reads FQGTGA. The CDR3 loop reads CASSRTGGGQPQHF. The CDR3 DNA reads TGTGCCAGCAGCCGTACAGGGGGCGGTCAGCCCCAGCATTTT.